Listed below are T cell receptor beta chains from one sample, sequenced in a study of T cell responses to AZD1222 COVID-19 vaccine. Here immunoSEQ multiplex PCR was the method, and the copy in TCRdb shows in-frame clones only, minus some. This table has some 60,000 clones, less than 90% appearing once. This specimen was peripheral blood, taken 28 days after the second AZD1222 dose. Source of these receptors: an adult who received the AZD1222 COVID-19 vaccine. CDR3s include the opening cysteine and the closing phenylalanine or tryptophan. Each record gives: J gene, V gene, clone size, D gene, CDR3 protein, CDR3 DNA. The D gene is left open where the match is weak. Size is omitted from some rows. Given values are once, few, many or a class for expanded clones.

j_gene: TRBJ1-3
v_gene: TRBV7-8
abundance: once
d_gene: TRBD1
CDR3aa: CASRPTGVNTIYF
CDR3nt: TGTGCCAGCAGGCCTACAGGGGTAAACACCATATATTTT

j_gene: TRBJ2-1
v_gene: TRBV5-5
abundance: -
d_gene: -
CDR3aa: CASSLGTSHDEQFF
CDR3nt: TGTGCCAGCAGCTTGGGTACTAGTCACGATGAGCAGTTCTTC

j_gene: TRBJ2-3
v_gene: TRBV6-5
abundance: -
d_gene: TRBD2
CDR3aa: CASKGLARDTQYF
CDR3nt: TGTGCCAGCAAGGGACTAGCACGAGATACGCAGTATTTT

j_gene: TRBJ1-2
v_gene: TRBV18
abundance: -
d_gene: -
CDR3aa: CASSPGQGLYYGYTF
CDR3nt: TGTGCCAGCTCACCGGGGCAGGGGCTCTACTATGGCTACACCTTC

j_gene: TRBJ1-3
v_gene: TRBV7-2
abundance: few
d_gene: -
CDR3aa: CASSLVASGNTIYF
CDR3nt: TGTGCCAGCAGCTTAGTGGCCTCTGGAAACACCATATATTTT

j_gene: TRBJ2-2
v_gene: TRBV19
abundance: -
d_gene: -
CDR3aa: CASSMRTVNTGELFF
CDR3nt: TGTGCCAGTAGTATGCGGACAGTGAACACCGGGGAGCTGTTTTTT

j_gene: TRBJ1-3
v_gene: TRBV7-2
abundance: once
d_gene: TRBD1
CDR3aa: CASSYRQGDSGNTIYF
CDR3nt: TGTGCCAGCAGCTACCGACAGGGAGACTCTGGAAACACCATATATTTT

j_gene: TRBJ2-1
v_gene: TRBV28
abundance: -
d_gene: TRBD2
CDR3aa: CATQRGSSYNEQFF
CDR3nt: TGTGCCACCCAGCGGGGGAGCTCCTACAATGAGCAGTTCTTC

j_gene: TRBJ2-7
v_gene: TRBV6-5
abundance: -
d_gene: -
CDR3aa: CASENRVFEYEQYF
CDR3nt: TGTGCCAGCGAAAACAGGGTATTTGAGTACGAGCAGTACTTC

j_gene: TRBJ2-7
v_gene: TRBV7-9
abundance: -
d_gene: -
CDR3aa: CASSLGQGGPYEQYF
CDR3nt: TGTGCCAGCAGCTTAGGCCAAGGGGGGCCCTACGAGCAGTACTTC

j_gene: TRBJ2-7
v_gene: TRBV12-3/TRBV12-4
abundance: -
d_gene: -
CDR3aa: CASSWGEGYEQYF
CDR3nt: TGTGCCAGCAGTTGGGGTGAGGGTTACGAGCAGTACTTC

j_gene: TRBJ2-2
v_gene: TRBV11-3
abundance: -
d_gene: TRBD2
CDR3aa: CASSSASGRKTGELFF
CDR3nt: TGTGCCAGCAGCTCGGCTAGCGGGAGAAAAACCGGGGAGCTGTTTTTT

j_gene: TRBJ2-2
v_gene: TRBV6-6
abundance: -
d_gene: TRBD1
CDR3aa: CASSPGQGRTGELFF
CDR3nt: TGTGCCAGCAGTCCGGGACAGGGGAGGACCGGGGAGCTGTTTTTT

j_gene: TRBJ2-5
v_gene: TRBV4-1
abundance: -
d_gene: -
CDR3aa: CASSQPSTSGKETQYF
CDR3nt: TGCGCCAGCAGCCAACCTTCGACTAGTGGAAAAGAGACCCAGTACTTC

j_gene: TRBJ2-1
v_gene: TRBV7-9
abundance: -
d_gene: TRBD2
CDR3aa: CASSARGGGSYNEQFF
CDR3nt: TGTGCCAGCAGCGCACGGGGGGGCGGATCCTACAATGAGCAGTTCTTC

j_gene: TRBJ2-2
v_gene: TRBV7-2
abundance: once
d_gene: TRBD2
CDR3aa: CASSNERGWTGELFF
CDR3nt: TGTGCCAGCAGCAACGAGCGGGGGTGGACCGGGGAGCTGTTTTTT

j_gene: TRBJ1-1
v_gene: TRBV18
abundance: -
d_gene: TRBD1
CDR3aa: CASSLNRGRNTEAFF
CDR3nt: TGTGCCAGCTCCCTGAACAGGGGGCGGAACACTGAAGCTTTCTTT

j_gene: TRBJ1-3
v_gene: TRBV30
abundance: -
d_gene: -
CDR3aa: CAWIDRRSGNTIYF
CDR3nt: TGTGCCTGGATTGACAGGCGCTCTGGAAACACCATATATTTT

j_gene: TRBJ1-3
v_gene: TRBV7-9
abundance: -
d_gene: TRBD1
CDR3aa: CASSSDRGGLNTIYF
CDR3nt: TGTGCCAGCAGCTCGGACAGGGGAGGTTTAAACACCATATATTTT

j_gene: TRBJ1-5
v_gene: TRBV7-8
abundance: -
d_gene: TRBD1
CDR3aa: CASSLGRGQILYNQPQHF
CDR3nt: TGTGCCAGCAGCCTGGGCAGGGGGCAAATCTTGTACAATCAGCCCCAGCATTTT

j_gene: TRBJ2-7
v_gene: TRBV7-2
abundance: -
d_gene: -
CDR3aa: CASIEGEGISYEQYF
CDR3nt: TGTGCCAGCATCGAGGGGGAGGGAATATCCTACGAGCAGTACTTC

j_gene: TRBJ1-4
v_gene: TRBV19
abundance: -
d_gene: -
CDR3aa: CASRGRGLEKLFF
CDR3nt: TGTGCCAGTCGTGGCAGGGGACTTGAAAAACTGTTTTTT

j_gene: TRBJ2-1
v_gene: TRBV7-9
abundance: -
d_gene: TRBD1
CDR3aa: CASSTQTGADEQFF
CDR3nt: TGTGCCAGCAGCACTCAGACAGGGGCGGATGAGCAGTTCTTC

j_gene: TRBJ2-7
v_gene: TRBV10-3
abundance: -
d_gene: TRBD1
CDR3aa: CASNPGQGDYEQYF
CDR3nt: TGTGCCAGTAACCCCGGACAGGGGGATTACGAGCAGTACTTC